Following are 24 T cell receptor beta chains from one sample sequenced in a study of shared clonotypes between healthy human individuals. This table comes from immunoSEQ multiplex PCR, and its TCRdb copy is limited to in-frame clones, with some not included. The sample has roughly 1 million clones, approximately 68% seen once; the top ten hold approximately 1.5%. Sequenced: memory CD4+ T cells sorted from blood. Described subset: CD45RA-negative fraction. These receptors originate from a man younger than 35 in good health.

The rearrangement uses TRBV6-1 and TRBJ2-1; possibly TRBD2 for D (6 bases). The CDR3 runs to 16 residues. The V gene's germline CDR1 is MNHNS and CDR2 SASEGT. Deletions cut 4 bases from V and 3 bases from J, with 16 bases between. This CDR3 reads CASSGGTLAYYNEQFF. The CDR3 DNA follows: TGTGCCAGCAGTGGCGGGACTCTTGCCTACTACAATGAGCAGTTCTTC.

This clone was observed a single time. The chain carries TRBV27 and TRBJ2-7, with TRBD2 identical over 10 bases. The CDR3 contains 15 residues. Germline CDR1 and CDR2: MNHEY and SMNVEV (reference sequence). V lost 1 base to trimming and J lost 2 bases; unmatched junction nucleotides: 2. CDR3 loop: CASSLYSGGAYEQYF. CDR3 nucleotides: TGTGCCAGCAGTTTATACAGCGGGGGGGCCTACGAGCAGTACTTC.

This chain's CDR3 is CASGDNLRGLGNQPQHF. CDR3 nucleotide sequence: TGTGCTAGTGGTGATAACCTCAGGGGACTTGGCAATCAGCCCCAGCATTTT. This chain connects TRBV12-5 to TRBJ1-5; D perhaps matches TRBD1 (6 bases). The germline CDR1 and CDR2 sequences are LGHNT and FRNRAP. The CDR3 sequence is 17 residues long. Deletions cut 5 bases from V and 2 bases from J, with 19 bases between. Complete variable domain (other parts from reference TRBV12-5 and TRBJ1-5): DARVTQTPRHKVTEMGQEVTMRCQPILGHNTVFWYRQTMMQGLELLAYFRNRAPLDDSGMPKDRFSAEMPDATLATLKIQPSEPRDSAVYFCASGDNLRGLGNQPQHFGDGTRLSIL.

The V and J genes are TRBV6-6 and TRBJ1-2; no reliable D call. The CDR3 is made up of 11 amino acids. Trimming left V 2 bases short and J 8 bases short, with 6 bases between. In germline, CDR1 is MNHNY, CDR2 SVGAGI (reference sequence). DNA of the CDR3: TGTGCCAGCAGTTACATGGAAGGCTACACCTTC. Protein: CASSYMEGYTF.

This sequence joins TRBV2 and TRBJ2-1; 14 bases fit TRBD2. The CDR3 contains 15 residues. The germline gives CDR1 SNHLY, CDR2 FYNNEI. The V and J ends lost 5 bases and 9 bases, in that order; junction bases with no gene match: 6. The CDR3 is CASSSGLAGVGEQFF. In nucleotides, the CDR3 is TGTGCCAGCAGTTCGGGACTAGCGGGGGTCGGTGAGCAGTTCTTC. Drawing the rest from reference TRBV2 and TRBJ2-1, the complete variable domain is EPEVTQTPSHQVTQMGQEVILRCVPISNHLYFYWYRQILGQKVEFLVSFYNNEISEKSEIFDDQFSVERPDGSNFTLKIRSTKLEDSAMYFCASSSGLAGVGEQFFGPGTRLTVL.

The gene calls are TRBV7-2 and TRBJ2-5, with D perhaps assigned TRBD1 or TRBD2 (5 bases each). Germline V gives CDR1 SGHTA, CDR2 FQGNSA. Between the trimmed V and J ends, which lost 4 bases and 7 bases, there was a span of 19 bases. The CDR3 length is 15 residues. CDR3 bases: TGTGCCAGCAGCTCCCGGGACCTCCGCAATTGGACCCAGTACTTC. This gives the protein CASSSRDLRNWTQYF.

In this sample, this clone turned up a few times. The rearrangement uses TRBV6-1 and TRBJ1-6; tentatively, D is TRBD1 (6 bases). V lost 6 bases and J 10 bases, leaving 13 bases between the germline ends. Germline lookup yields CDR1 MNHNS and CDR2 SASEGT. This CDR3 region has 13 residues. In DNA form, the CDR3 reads TGTGCCAGCAGCCAGGACAGTTGGTCACCCCTCCACTTT. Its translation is CASSQDSWSPLHF.

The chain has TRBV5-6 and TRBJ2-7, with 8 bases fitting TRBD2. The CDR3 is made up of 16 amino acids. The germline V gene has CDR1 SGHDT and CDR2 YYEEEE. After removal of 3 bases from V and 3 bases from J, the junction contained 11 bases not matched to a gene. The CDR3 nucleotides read TGTGCCAGCAGCTGGTCTACTAGCGGAGCCGGCTACGAGCAGTACTTC. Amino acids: CASSWSTSGAGYEQYF.

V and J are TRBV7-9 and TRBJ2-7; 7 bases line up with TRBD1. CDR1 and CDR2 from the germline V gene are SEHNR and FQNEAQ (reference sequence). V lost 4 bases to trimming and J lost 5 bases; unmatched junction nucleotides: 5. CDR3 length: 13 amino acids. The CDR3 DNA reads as TGTGCCAGCAGCTGGGCAGGGGGAGACGAGCAGTACTTC. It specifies CASSWAGGDEQYF.

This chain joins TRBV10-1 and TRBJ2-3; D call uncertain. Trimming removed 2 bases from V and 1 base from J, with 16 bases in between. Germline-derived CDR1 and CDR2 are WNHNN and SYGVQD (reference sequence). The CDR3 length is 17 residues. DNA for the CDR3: TGCGCCAGCAGTGAGGCCGACGGTAATGATGGCACAGATACGCAGTATTTT. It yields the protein CASSEADGNDGTDTQYF.

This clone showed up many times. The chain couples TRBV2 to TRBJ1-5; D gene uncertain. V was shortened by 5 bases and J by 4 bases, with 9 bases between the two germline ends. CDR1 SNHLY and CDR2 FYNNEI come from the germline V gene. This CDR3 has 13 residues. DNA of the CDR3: TGTGCCAGCAGTTTGCCCGGTAATCAGCCCCAGCATTTT. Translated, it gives CASSLPGNQPQHF. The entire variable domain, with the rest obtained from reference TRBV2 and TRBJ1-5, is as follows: EPEVTQTPSHQVTQMGQEVILRCVPISNHLYFYWYRQILGQKVEFLVSFYNNEISEKSEIFDDQFSVERPDGSNFTLKIRSTKLEDSAMYFCASSLPGNQPQHFGDGTRLSIL.

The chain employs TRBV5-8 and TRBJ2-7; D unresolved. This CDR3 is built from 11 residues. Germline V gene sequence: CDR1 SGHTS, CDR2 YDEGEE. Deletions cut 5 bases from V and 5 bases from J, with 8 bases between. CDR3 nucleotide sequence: TGTGCCAGCAGTTTTATTAACGAGCAGTACTTC. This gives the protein CASSFINEQYF.

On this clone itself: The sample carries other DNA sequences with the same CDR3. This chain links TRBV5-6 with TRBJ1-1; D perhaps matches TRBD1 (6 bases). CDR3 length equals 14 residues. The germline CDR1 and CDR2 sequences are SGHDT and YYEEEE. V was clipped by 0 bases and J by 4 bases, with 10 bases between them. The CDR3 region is CASSLVKGGTEAFF. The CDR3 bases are TGTGCCAGCAGCTTGGTTAAGGGGGGCACTGAAGCTTTCTTT.

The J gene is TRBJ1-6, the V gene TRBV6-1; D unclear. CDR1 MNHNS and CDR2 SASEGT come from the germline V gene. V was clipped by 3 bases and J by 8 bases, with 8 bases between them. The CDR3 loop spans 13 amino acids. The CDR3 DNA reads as TGTGCCAGCAGTGATGGGTCAGATTCACCCCTCCACTTT. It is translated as CASSDGSDSPLHF.

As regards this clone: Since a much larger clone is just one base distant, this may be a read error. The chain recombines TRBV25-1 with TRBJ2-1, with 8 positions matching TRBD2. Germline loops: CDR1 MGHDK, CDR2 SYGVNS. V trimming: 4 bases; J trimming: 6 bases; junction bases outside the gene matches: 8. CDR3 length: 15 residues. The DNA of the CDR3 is TGTGCCAGCAGTGGATCCAGCGGGAGCGTCAATGAGCAGTTCTTC. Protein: CASSGSSGSVNEQFF. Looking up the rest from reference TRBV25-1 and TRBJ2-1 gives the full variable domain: EADIYQTPRYLVIGTGKKITLECSQTMGHDKMYWYQQDPGMELHLIHYSYGVNSTEKGDLSSESTVSRIRTEHFPLTLESARPSHTSQYLCASSGSSGSVNEQFFGPGTRLTVL.

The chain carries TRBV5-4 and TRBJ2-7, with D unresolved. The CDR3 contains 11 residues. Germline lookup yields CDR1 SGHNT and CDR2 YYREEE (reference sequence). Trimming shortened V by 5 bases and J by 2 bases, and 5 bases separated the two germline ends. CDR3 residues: CASSSTYEQYF. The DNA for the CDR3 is TGTGCCAGCAGTTCCACCTACGAGCAGTACTTC.

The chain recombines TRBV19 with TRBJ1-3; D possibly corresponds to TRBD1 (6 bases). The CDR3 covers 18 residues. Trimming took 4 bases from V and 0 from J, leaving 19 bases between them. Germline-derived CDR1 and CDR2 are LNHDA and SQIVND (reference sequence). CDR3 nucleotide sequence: TGTGCCAGTAGTACACAGGGACGGGGTAGCTTCTCTGGAAACACCATATATTTT. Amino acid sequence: CASSTQGRGSFSGNTIYF.

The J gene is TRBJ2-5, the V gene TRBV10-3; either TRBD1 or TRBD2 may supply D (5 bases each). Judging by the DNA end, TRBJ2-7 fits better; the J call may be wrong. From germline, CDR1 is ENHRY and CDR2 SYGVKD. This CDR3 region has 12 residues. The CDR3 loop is CAIRSLGDEQYF. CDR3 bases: TGTGCCATCCGTTCGTTGGGGGACGAGCAGTACTTC.

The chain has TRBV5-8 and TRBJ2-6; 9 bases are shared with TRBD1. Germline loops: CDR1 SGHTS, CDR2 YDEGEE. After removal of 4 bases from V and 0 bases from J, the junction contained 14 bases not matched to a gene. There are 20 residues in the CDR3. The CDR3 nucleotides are TGTGCCAGCAGCGCAGGGGACAGGGAAGGGCCCCACTCTGGGGCCAACGTCCTGACTTTC. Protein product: CASSAGDREGPHSGANVLTF.

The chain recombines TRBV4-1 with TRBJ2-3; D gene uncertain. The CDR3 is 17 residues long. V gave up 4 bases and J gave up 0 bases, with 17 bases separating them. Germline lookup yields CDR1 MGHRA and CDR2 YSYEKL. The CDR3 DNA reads TGCGCCAGCAGCCGGATCAGACTGGATTCTAGCACAGATACGCAGTATTTT. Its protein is CASSRIRLDSSTDTQYF.

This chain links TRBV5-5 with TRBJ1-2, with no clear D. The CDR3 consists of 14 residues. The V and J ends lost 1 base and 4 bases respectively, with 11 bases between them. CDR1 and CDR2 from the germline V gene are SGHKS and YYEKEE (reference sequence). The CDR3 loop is CASSLNRVTYGYTF. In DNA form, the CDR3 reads TGTGCCAGCAGCTTGAACAGAGTAACCTATGGCTACACCTTC.

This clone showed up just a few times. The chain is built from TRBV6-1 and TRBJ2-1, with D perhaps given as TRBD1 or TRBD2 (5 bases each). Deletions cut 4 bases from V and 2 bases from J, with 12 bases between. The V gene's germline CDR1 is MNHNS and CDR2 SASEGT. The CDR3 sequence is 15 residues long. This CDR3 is CASSVTGPTYNEQFF. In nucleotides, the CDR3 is TGTGCCAGCAGTGTAACGGGACCAACCTACAATGAGCAGTTCTTC.

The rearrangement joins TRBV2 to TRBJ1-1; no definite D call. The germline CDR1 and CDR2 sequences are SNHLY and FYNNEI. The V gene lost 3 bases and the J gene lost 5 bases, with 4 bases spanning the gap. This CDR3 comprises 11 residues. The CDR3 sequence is CASSEITEAFF. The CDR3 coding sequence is TGTGCCAGCAGTGAGATAACTGAAGCTTTCTTT.

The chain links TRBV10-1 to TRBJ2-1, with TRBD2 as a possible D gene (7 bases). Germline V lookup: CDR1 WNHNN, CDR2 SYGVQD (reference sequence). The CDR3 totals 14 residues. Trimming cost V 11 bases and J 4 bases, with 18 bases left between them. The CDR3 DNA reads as TGCGCCGTGAGTCACAGGGAGGGGTACAATGAGCAGTTCTTC. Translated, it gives CAVSHREGYNEQFF.